This T cell receptor (beta chain) derives from a study of shared clonotypes between healthy human individuals. Germline lookup yields CDR1 MNHNS and CDR2 SASEGT. This CDR3 comprises 14 residues. Trimming took 1 base from V and 3 from J, leaving 10 bases between them. TCRdb keeps only in-frame clones here, not all; method: immunoSEQ multiplex PCR. The sample includes under 1 million clones, roughly 96% of them seen just once. CD45RO-negative, CCR7-positively selected cells formed the naive CD8 fraction, excluding terminally differentiated effector memory CD45RA+ cells. The sequence was collected from a man aged 25 to 40 in good health. This chain uses TRBV6-1 with TRBJ2-7, with a weak D call TRBD2 (6 bases). The sequenced sample consisted of naive CD8+ T cells sorted from blood. The CDR3 protein is CASSEGTSYYEQYF. CDR3 in DNA: TGTGCCAGCAGTGAAGGAACTAGCTACTACGAGCAGTACTTC.